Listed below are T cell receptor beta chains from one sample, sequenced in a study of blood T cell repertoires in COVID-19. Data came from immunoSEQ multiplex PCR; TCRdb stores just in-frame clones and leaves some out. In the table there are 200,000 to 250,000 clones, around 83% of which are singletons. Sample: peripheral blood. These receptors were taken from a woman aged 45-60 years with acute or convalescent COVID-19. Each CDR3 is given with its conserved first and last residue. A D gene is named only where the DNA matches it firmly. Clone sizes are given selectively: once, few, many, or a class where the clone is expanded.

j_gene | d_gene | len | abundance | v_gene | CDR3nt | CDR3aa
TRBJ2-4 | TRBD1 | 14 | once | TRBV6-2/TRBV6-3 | TGTGCCAGCAGTTACGGACAGGGGGCCAGCATTCAGTACTTC | CASSYGQGASIQYF
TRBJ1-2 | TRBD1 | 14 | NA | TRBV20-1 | TGCAGTGCTAGTCGTACAGGGGGAGGGTATGGCTACACCTTC | CSASRTGGGYGYTF
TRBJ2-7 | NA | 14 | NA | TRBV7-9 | TGTGCCAGCAGCAGGCAGGCAGGCGGGGTCGAGCAGTACTTC | CASSRQAGGVEQYF
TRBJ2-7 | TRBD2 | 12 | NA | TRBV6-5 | TGTGCCAGCAGAACGACGGGAGGCGAGCAGTACTTC | CASRTTGGEQYF
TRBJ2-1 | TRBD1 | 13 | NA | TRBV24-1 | TGTGCCACCAAGGGACAGGGTCACCATGAGCAGTTCTTC | CATKGQGHHEQFF
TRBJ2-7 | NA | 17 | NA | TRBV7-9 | TGTGCCAGCATCCCCTCGGCCGGGGATGGACCCCCCTACGAGCAGTACTTC | CASIPSAGDGPPYEQYF
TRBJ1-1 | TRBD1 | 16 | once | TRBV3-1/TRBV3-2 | TGTGCCAGCAGCCCCGGGACAGGGGAGGGGTCCACTGAAGCTTTCTTT | CASSPGTGEGSTEAFF
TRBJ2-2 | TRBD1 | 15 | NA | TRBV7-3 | TGTGCCAGCAGCGCGCAGGGGGCGAACACCGGGGAGCTGTTTTTT | CASSAQGANTGELFF
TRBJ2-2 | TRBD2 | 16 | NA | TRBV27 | TGTGCCAGCAGTCTACAGACTAGCGCGAACACCGGGGAGCTGTTTTTT | CASSLQTSANTGELFF
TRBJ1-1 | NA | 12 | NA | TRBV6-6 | TGTGCCAGCAGACCAGGGGAGACTGAAGCTTTCTTT | CASRPGETEAFF
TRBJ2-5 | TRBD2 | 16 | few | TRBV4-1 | TGCGCCAGCAGCCAAGCCGGGACTAGCGGCCAAGAGACCCAGTACTTC | CASSQAGTSGQETQYF
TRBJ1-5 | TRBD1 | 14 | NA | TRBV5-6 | TGTGCCAGCAGCTTGGCAGGGGGCGGTCAGCCCCAGCATTTT | CASSLAGGGQPQHF
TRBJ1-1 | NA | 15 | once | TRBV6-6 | TGTGCCAGCAGAACGAGGAACACGGTGAACACTGAAGCTTTCTTT | CASRTRNTVNTEAFF
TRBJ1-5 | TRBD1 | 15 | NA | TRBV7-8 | TGTGCCAGCAGCAACAGGGGGCTGGGCAATCAGCCCCAGCATTTT | CASSNRGLGNQPQHF
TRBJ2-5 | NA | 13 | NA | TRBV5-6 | TGTGCCAGCAGCTCCGGTAGGGGTGAGACCCAGTACTTC | CASSSGRGETQYF
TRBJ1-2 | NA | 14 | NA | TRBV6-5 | TGTGCCAGCACCTCAAAGGGGACAAACTATGGCTACACCTTC | CASTSKGTNYGYTF
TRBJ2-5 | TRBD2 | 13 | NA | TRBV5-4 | TGTGCCAGCAGCCTACGGGGGGTGGAGACCCAGTACTTC | CASSLRGVETQYF
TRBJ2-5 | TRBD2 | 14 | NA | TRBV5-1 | TGCGCCAGCAGCGCGGAGCGGGGGCAAGAGACCCAGTACTTC | CASSAERGQETQYF
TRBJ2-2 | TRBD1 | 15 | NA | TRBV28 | TGTGCCAGCAGAAGACAGGGGGCGCGCTCCGGGGAGCTGTTTTTT | CASRRQGARSGELFF
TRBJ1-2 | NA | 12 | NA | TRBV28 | TGTGCCAGCAATTCAGGGCTTCTTGGCTACACCTTC | CASNSGLLGYTF
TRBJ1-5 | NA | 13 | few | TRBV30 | TGTGCCTGGAGTCGGTGGTTATATCAGCCCCAGCATTTT | CAWSRWLYQPQHF
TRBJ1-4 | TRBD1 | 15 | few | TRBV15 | TGTGCCACCAGCCCTAGGACAGGACTAAATGAAAAACTGTTTTTT | CATSPRTGLNEKLFF
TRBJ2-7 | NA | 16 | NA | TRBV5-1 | TGCGCCAGCAGCTTGACTTTATCCTCAGGGTCTAGGGGACAGTACTTC | CASSLTLSSGSRGQYF
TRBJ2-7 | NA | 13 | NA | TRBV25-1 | TGTGCCAGCAGTGAAGCTCTTGAGCTCGGGCAGTACTTC | CASSEALELGQYF
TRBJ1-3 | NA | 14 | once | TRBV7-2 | TGTGCCAGCAGCTTAGACAGCTCTGGAAACACCATATATTTT | CASSLDSSGNTIYF
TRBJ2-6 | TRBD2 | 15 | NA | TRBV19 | TGTGCCAGTAGCGGCCGGGGGGCTGGGGCCAACGTCCTGACTTTC | CASSGRGAGANVLTF
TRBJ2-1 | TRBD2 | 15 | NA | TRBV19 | TGTGCCAGTAAAGCCGGGACTAGGGTCTACAATGAGCAGTTCTTC | CASKAGTRVYNEQFF
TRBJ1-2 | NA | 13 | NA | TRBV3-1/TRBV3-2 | TGTGCCAGCAGCCAGGGCCAATCCTATGGCTACACCTTC | CASSQGQSYGYTF
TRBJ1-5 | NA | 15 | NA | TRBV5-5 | TGTGCCAGCAGCTTAAGTGGCAGGGGAAACCAGCCCCAGCATTTT | CASSLSGRGNQPQHF
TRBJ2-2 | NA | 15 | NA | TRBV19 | TGTGCCAGTAGTATGGGGGGGCTTGACACCGGGGAGCTGTTTTTT | CASSMGGLDTGELFF
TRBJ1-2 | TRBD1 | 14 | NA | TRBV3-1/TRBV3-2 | TGTGCCAGCAGCCAAGGGGACAGGGCTTATGGCTACACCTTC | CASSQGDRAYGYTF
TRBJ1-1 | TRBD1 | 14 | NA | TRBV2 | TGTGCCAGCAGTACCGGGACAGGCTACACTGAAGCTTTCTTT | CASSTGTGYTEAFF
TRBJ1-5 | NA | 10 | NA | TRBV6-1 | TGTGCCAGCAGTGAACGGTCCCAGCATTTT | CASSERSQHF
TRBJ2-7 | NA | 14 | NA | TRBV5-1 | TGCGCCAGCAGCTCCCGGGCAGGGGCCTACGAGCAGTACTTC | CASSSRAGAYEQYF
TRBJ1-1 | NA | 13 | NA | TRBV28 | TGTGCCGGATCAGGGTTTCGGAACACTGAAGCTTTCTTT | CAGSGFRNTEAFF
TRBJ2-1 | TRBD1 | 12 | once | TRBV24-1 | TGTGCCACCAGTGATTTTCGGGACAGGGCGATCTTC | CATSDFRDRAIF
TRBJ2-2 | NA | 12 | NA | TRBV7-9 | TGTGCCAGCAGCTACGGCGGCGGGGAGCTGTTTTTT | CASSYGGGELFF
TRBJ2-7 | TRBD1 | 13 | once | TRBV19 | TGTGCCAGTAGCACGACAGGGGGCTCCGAGCAGTACTTC | CASSTTGGSEQYF
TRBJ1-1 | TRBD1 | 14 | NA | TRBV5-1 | TGCGCCAGCAGCTTGCCGACAGGGGGGACTGAAGCTTTCTTT | CASSLPTGGTEAFF
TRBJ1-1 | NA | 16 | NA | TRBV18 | TGTGCCAGCTCACCCGGACCGGGAACCTGGAACACTGAAGCTTTCTTT | CASSPGPGTWNTEAFF
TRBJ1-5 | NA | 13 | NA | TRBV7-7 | TGTGCTAGCAGCTTAGGAGTTGATCAGCCCCAGCATTTT | CASSLGVDQPQHF
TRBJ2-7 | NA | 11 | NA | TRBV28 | TGTGCCAGCAGTTTTTACAGGGAAAACTTCTTC | CASSFYRENFF
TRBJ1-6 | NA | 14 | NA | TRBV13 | TGTGCCAGCAGCTTAGGCAGGGTGAATTCACCCCTCCACTTT | CASSLGRVNSPLHF
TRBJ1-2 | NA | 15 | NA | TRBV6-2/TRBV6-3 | TGTGCCAGCAGTGACTTCCGGGAGGATCTTTATGGCTACACCTTC | CASSDFREDLYGYTF
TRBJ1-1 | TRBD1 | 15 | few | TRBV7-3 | TGTGCCAGCAGCCTAGAAGCAGGGGGCTCTACTGAAGCTTTCTTT | CASSLEAGGSTEAFF
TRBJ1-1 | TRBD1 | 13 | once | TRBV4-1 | TGCGCCAGCAGCTTACGGGACAGCACTGAAGCTTTCTTT | CASSLRDSTEAFF
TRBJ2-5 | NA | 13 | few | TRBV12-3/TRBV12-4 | TGTGCCAGCAGTTTACGGTCAGGGGAGACCCAGTACTTC | CASSLRSGETQYF
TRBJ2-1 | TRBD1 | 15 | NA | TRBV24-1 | TGTGCCACCAGTGCGATTGGGACAGGGTACAATGAGCAGTTCTTC | CATSAIGTGYNEQFF
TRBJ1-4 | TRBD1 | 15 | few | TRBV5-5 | TGTGCCAGCAGCTTGGCTCCGGGACAGGCTGAAAAACTGTTTTTT | CASSLAPGQAEKLFF
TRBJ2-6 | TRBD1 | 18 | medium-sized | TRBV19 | TGTGCCAGTAGAAGGGACAGGGGGACCCTCTCTGGGGCCAACGTCCTGACTTTC | CASRRDRGTLSGANVLTF
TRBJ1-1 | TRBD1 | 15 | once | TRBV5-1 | TGCGCCAGCAGCTTCGAGCCCGACAGGGACGCTGAAGCTTTCTTT | CASSFEPDRDAEAFF
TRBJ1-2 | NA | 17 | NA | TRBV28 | TGTGCCAGCACCAAAATGGGGCAGGGGCCCGTAAACTATGGCTACACCTTC | CASTKMGQGPVNYGYTF
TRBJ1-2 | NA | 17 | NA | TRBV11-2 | NA | CASSLVSLDRENYGYTF
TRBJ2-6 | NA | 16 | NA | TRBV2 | TGTGCCAGCAGTGAATACTTTGGGGCCGGGGCCAACGTCCTGACTTTC | CASSEYFGAGANVLTF
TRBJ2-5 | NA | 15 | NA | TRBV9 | TGTGCCAGCAGCCCCGGGACAAGCCACCAAGAGACCCAGTACTTC | CASSPGTSHQETQYF
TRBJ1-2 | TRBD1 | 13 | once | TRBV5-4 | TGTGCCAGCAGCCCTAGACAGGGAAAAGAATACACCTTC | CASSPRQGKEYTF